This TCR beta chain was identified in a study of T-cell reconstitution after alpha-beta-depleted transplantation in children. The CDR3 length is 14 residues. Germline lookup yields CDR1 MNHNS and CDR2 SASEGT. V was trimmed by 6 bases and J by 3 bases, leaving 12 bases between them. During its preparation, the TCRbeta library received unique molecular identifiers. From the PCR reads, TCRdb called clonotypes with MiXCR, one entry per CDR3 protein. The table has roughly 670,000 distinct CDR3 sequences, 10% to 15% seen once. Sequencing was performed on PBMCs, taken before TCRalphabeta/CD19-depleted stem cell transplant. The origin of this receptor is a girl aged 2 to 10 with congenital amegakaryocytic thrombocytopenia, due to receive a stem cell transplant. The chain employs TRBV6-1 and TRBJ2-1; a weak D match, TRBD1 (5 bases). The CDR3 DNA reads as TGTGCCAGCAGCGGCCTTGACAGCTACAATGAGCAGTTCTTC. Translation gives CASSGLDSYNEQFF.